A single sample is the source of the 2 T cell receptor beta chains below, sequenced in a study of spatial heterogeneity in lung cancer. Study-wide results and caveats: Mutation counts in tumors were tracked by counts of expanded intratumoral alpha and beta TCRs.

Time point of the sample: sample taken at primary tumor resection. TCRdb fed the 5' RACE reads into MiXCR, producing one record per CDR3 protein. This sample has thousands of distinct CDR3 sequences; around 3.2% occur once, and the top ten carry 20% to 25%. These receptors have no known antigen. Specimen: lung tumor tissue, collected at surgery. These receptors all stem from a male donor with early-stage non-small cell lung cancer.

Ten or more counts support this clonotype. This chain uses TRBV5-1 with TRBJ2-1; TRBD1 agrees at 11 bases. The V gene's germline CDR1 is SGHRS and CDR2 YFSETQ. CDR3 size: 14 residues. V was clipped by 4 bases and J by 10 bases; unmatched bases: 7. This CDR3 is CASSQGQGVREQFF. CDR3 nucleotide sequence: TGCGCCAGCAGCCAGGGACAGGGGGTAAGGGAGCAGTTCTTC.

Details on this clonotype: This may stem from a read error, because a much larger clone lies one nucleotide away. The rearrangement joins TRBV11-2 to TRBJ2-3; D gene uncertain. The germline V and J ends were trimmed by 1 base and 9 bases, with 17 bases remaining between them. CDR1 and CDR2 (germline): SGHAT, FQNNGV. This CDR3 comprises 15 residues. The CDR3 DNA sequence: TGTGCCAGCAGCTTAGGGACGGCCTTAGACGGGACGCAGTATTTT. This gives the protein CASSLGTALDGTQYF. The variable domain in full, with the rest retrieved from reference TRBV11-2 and TRBJ2-3, is EAGVAQSPRYKIIEKRQSVAFWCNPISGHATLYWYQQILGQGPKLLIQFQNNGVVDDSQLPKDRFSAERLKGVDSTLKIQPAKLEDSAVYLCASSLGTALDGTQYFGPGTRLTVL.